The 3 T cell receptor beta chains presented below share a single source sample, sequenced in a study of identical twins. TCRdb re-called the 5' RACE reads with MiXCR, one entry per CDR3 protein. This table holds hundreds of thousands of distinct CDR3 sequences, 8% to 9% found once. The same sample was also used in a study of yellow fever vaccine responses in identical twins.

The sequenced sample consisted of PBMCs. These receptors came from a woman aged 18-29 years in good health.

The chain recombines TRBV10-3 with TRBJ2-1; 9 bases agree with TRBD2. The germline V gene has CDR1 ENHRY and CDR2 SYGVKD. Losses at the gene ends were 3 bases for V and 8 bases for J; bases not matched to a gene: 14. The CDR3 is 17 residues long. The DNA for the CDR3 is TGTGCCATCAGTGATCCGAGTCTCAGCGGGGGGAGGGATGAGCAGTTCTTC. Its protein is CAISDPSLSGGRDEQFF.

This clonotype was detected many times. This chain links TRBV5-1 with TRBJ2-1; D is unresolved. V lost 1 base to trimming and J lost 9 bases, with 17 bases between them. The CDR3 contains 15 residues. CDR1 and CDR2 from the germline V gene are SGHRS and YFSETQ. This chain's CDR3 is CASSLSQISSGEQFF. The DNA of the CDR3 is TGCGCCAGCAGCTTGTCACAGATCTCATCGGGTGAGCAGTTCTTC.

This clonotype was counted ten times or more. CDR3 region: CASSEGGTNTDTQYF. The CDR3 bases are TGTGCCAGCAGTGAAGGTGGGACCAACACAGATACGCAGTATTTT. The chain couples TRBV25-1 to TRBJ2-3; D tentatively reads TRBD1 or TRBD2 (5 bases each). The CDR3 runs 15 residues. Germline-derived CDR1 and CDR2 are MGHDK and SYGVNS. V dropped 2 bases and J dropped 2 bases, with 11 bases sitting between them.